This TCR beta chain was obtained from a study of blood T cells in healthy people across ages. In the study overall: For every two T cells, template switching captured about one barcoded beta molecule.

Through a sample-barcoded 5' primer and a J-beta primer mix, a second PCR was run for roughly 6 to 12 cycles. TCRdb re-called the 5' RACE reads through MiXCR, storing one row per CDR3 protein. The table includes just over 1 million distinct CDR3 sequences, under 45% detected once. Germline V gives CDR1 SGHAT, CDR2 FQNNGV. V was pared by 5 bases and J by 2 bases, with 11 bases between. CDR3 length equals 14 residues. Overall study findings and caveats: When set beside aged donors, long-lived donors presented more naive CD4+ cells and higher diversity.

Donors ranged from roughly 6 to 100 years old and were healthy Caucasians in Russia. No fewer than 5.5 micrograms of total RNA were isolated from every sample. This clonotype has just a few counts. Its antigen remains unidentified. The receptor was isolated from a woman aged 55-70 years in good health. The chain has TRBV11-2 and TRBJ2-3; the D call may be TRBD1 or TRBD2 (5 bases each). The sequenced sample consisted of blood. The CDR3 coding sequence is TGTGCCAGCAGCATCAGCGGACACACAGATACGCAGTATTTT. It specifies CASSISGHTDTQYF.